These 20 T cell receptor beta chains originate from one sample sequenced in a study of control samples from healthy donors and cancer patients. The method was immunoSEQ multiplex PCR; TCRdb's version includes in-frame clones alone and lacks a portion of them. The data hold around 59,000 clones, with 92% observed a single time. Sequenced material: PBMCs. The receptors derive from a man aged 40-49 years with colorectal cancer.

The rearrangement joins TRBV30 to TRBJ1-3; D not certain. Germline V gives CDR1 GTSNPN, CDR2 SVGIG (reference sequence). CDR3 size: 17 residues. The V gene lost 0 bases and the J gene lost 0 bases, with 15 bases spanning the gap. The CDR3 bases are TGTGCCTGGAGTGTAAATATCCGGGCAGCCTCTGGAAACACCATATATTTT. Protein sequence: CAWSVNIRAASGNTIYF.

The V and J genes are TRBV5-6 and TRBJ1-5; TRBD1 is a possible D gene (6 bases). The CDR3 has 13 residues. Germline CDR1 is SGHDT and CDR2 is YYEEEE. V was trimmed by 2 bases and J by 4 bases, leaving 7 bases between them. CDR3 in amino acids: CASSFTGNQPQHF. DNA of the CDR3: TGTGCCAGCAGCTTTACAGGGAATCAGCCCCAGCATTTT.

The rearrangement joins TRBV6-2 or TRBV6-3 to TRBJ1-1; no clear D. V was pared by 6 bases and J by 8 bases, with 13 bases between. The CDR3 runs 12 residues. The germline gives CDR1 MNHEY, CDR2 SVGEGT. CDR3 sequence reads: CASSLNRQEAFF. The CDR3 region has the DNA TGTGCCAGCAGCTTGAACCGCCAAGAAGCTTTCTTT.

This clone was observed once. V and J are TRBV6-2 or TRBV6-3 and TRBJ2-7; maybe TRBD2 (6 bases). The CDR3 spans 16 residues. Germline V CDR1 and CDR2: MNHEY, SVGEGT. V was clipped by 2 bases and J by 3 bases, with 17 bases between them. In DNA, the CDR3 is TGTGCCAGCAGTTACCGGTTCTCTGGAGGGGACTACGAGCAGTACTTC. Its protein is CASSYRFSGGDYEQYF.

The V gene is TRBV9, the J gene TRBJ2-7; possible D gene TRBD2, 5 bases. The CDR3 length is 15 residues. Germline V gene sequence: CDR1 SGDLS, CDR2 YYNGEE. V was pared by 7 bases and J by 7 bases, with 24 bases between. As DNA, the CDR3 is TGTGCCAGCGGAGTAGGAGGCGATCTCGCCGAAGAGCAGTACTTC. Residues: CASGVGGDLAEEQYF. Together with reference TRBV9 and TRBJ2-7, the CDR3 gives the full variable domain: DSGVTQTPKHLITATGQRVTLRCSPRSGDLSVYWYQQSLDQGLQFLIQYYNGEERAKGNILERFSAQQFPDLHSELNLSSLELGDSALYFCASGVGGDLAEEQYFGPGTRLTVT.

This clone was found once. The chain combines TRBV11-2 with TRBJ1-6, with D possibly being TRBD1 (5 bases). This CDR3 comprises 14 residues. V lost 1 base to trimming and J lost 13 bases, with 14 bases between them. CDR1 SGHAT and CDR2 FQNNGV come from the germline V gene. Here the CDR3 reads CASSLGPLQAPLHF. The CDR3 bases are TGTGCCAGCAGCTTAGGTCCCTTACAGGCGCCCCTCCACTTT.

Remarks on this clone: The junction departs from germline at one end; a sequencing error may be responsible. V usage is TRBV27 and J usage is TRBJ2-1; possibly TRBD1 or TRBD2 for D (6 bases each). The CDR3 spans 12 residues. Germline CDR1 and CDR2: MNHEY and SMNVEV (reference sequence). CDR3 sequence (DNA): TGTGCCAGCAGTTTCCCGGGGGCGGCCCGGATCTTC. Residues: CASSFPGAARIF.

This clone was seen a single time. CDR3 nucleotides: TGTGCCAGCAGCTCCCCCCCAGGGGGGGCTTTCTTT. Its translation: CASSSPPGGAFF. The rearrangement links TRBV7-3 to TRBJ1-1; TRBD1 agrees at 7 bases. The CDR3 contains 12 residues. Per germline, CDR1 SGHTA and CDR2 FQGTGA. J was trimmed by 11 bases and V by 4 bases; bases with no gene match: 7.

The chain uses TRBV27 and TRBJ1-2; the match to TRBD1 covers 8 bases. V lost 2 bases and J lost 6; bases outside the gene matches: 5. From germline, CDR1 is MNHEY and CDR2 SMNVEV (reference sequence). CDR3 size: 14 residues. The CDR3 DNA is TGTGCCAGCAGTTTAAGCAGGGGGCTTGATGGCTACACCTTC. Protein sequence: CASSLSRGLDGYTF.

This rearrangement joins TRBV2 to TRBJ1-1; tentative D call: TRBD1 (5 bases). CDR1 and CDR2 from the germline V gene are SNHLY and FYNNEI. Trimming took 3 bases from V and 2 from J, leaving 10 bases between them. CDR3 size: 14 residues. The CDR3 loop is CASSDRRGNTEAFF. The CDR3 nucleotides are TGTGCCAGCAGTGACAGAAGGGGAAACACTGAAGCTTTCTTT.

This clone was seen a handful of times. The chain carries TRBV7-8 and TRBJ1-5; weak D call: TRBD1 (5 bases). V shed 5 bases and J shed 6 bases, with 14 bases lying between them. The CDR3 covers 14 residues. Germline V gene sequence: CDR1 SGHVS, CDR2 FQNEAQ. In nucleotides, the CDR3 is TGTGCCAGCAGCCAACCGGGACGGAGTCAGCCCCAGCATTTT. This sequence encodes CASSQPGRSQPQHF. Full variable domain (outside the CDR3, taken from reference TRBV7-8 and TRBJ1-5): GAGVSQSPRYKVAKRGQDVALRCDPISGHVSLFWYQQALGQGPEFLTYFQNEAQLDKSGLPSDRFFAERPEGSVSTLKIQRTQQEDSAVYLCASSQPGRSQPQHFGDGTRLSIL.

This rearrangement joins TRBV7-9 to TRBJ1-6; the D is unclear. The CDR3 is made up of 14 amino acids. Per the germline V gene, CDR1 is SEHNR and CDR2 is FQNEAQ (reference sequence). The germline V and J ends were trimmed by 1 base and 7 bases, with 8 bases remaining between them. The CDR3 nucleotides read TGTGCCAGCAGCTTAGGAGGGTCCAATTCACCCCTCCACTTT. Protein sequence: CASSLGGSNSPLHF. Variable domain in full (rest from reference TRBV7-9 and TRBJ1-6): DTGVSQNPRHKITKRGQNVTFRCDPISEHNRLYWYRQTLGQGPEFLTYFQNEAQLEKSRLLSDRFSAERPKGSFSTLEIQRTEQGDSAMYLCASSLGGSNSPLHFGNGTRLTVT.

V gene TRBV6-5 combines with J gene TRBJ1-1; D is ambiguous. CDR1 is MNHEY, CDR2 SVGAGI, per germline. The CDR3 runs to 14 residues. The V and J ends lost 0 bases and 0 bases respectively, with 5 bases between them. The CDR3 loop is CASSYSRMNTEAFF. CDR3 in DNA: TGTGCCAGCAGTTACTCCAGAATGAACACTGAAGCTTTCTTT.

The rearrangement links TRBV19 to TRBJ1-1, with a weak D call TRBD1 (5 bases). There are 12 residues in the CDR3. Germline V lookup: CDR1 LNHDA, CDR2 SQIVND (reference sequence). V was clipped by 5 bases and J by 4 bases, with 8 bases between them. CDR3: CASSQGITEAFF. The DNA for the CDR3 is TGTGCCAGTAGTCAGGGTATCACTGAAGCTTTCTTT.

The chain is built from TRBV11-3 and TRBJ2-7; D ambiguous. This CDR3 is 15 amino acids long. Trimming shortened V by 2 bases and J by 2 bases, and 13 bases separated the two germline ends. Germline values: CDR1 SGHNT, CDR2 YENEEA. CDR3 sequence (DNA): TGTGCCAGCAGCTTATTTCAGACCGAGGCCTACGAGCAGTACTTC. Amino acids: CASSLFQTEAYEQYF.

This clone was recorded once. V and J are TRBV7-2 and TRBJ1-5, with D possibly matching TRBD1 (5 bases). The germline V and J ends were trimmed by 5 bases and 3 bases, with 14 bases remaining between them. CDR1 is SGHTA, CDR2 FQGNSA, per germline. There are 15 residues in the CDR3. For the CDR3, the DNA is TGTGCCAGCAGCCCGGGGCAGCGGGACAATCAGCCCCAGCATTTT. Residues: CASSPGQRDNQPQHF.

V and J are TRBV19 and TRBJ1-2; TRBD1 matches at 7 bases. The CDR3 spans 14 residues. Germline loops: CDR1 LNHDA, CDR2 SQIVND (reference sequence). The ends lost 4 bases at V and 4 bases at J; junction bases unmatched: 6. For the CDR3, the DNA is TGTGCCAGTAGTACAAGACAGGGCCCCTATGGCTACACCTTC. It specifies CASSTRQGPYGYTF. The variable domain in full, completed from reference TRBV19 and TRBJ1-2, reads DGGITQSPKYLFRKEGQNVTLSCEQNLNHDAMYWYRQDPGQGLRLIYYSQIVNDFQKGDIAEGYSVSREKKESFPLTVTSAQKNPTAFYLCASSTRQGPYGYTFGSGTRLTVV.

This clone was seen just once. This chain uses TRBV6-6 with TRBJ2-7; a weak D match, TRBD2 (6 bases). V gave up 2 bases and J gave up 2 bases, with 13 bases separating them. Germline-derived CDR1 and CDR2 are MNHNY and SVGAGI (reference sequence). The CDR3 is 15 residues long. For the CDR3, the DNA is TGTGCCAGCAGTTACGGGACCCCGGGGGCCTACGAGCAGTACTTC. It translates to CASSYGTPGAYEQYF.

The J gene is TRBJ2-7, the V gene TRBV20-1; D ambiguous. Trimming removed 5 bases from V and 4 bases from J, with 9 bases in between. CDR1 DFQATT and CDR2 SNEGSKA come from the germline V gene (reference sequence). The CDR3 is made up of 11 amino acids. CDR3 sequence reads: CSAPAPYEQYF. For the CDR3, the DNA is TGCAGTGCTCCCGCCCCGTACGAGCAGTACTTC.

The rearrangement uses TRBV6-5 and TRBJ2-2, with unresolved D. The CDR3 loop spans 15 amino acids. The V gene's germline CDR1 is MNHEY and CDR2 SVGAGI. V was cut by 8 bases and J by 2 bases, with 15 bases left in between. CDR3 coding DNA: TGTGCCAGCCCCGCGACCGGCCTTAACACCGGGGAGCTGTTTTTT. Amino acid sequence: CASPATGLNTGELFF.